Here is one T cell receptor beta chain with its context. Its antigen is still unknown. The data derive from a study of shared clonotypes between healthy human individuals. Study-wide results and limits: Sequencing depth was predicted to influence how clonotypes are shared among donors.

V shed 3 bases, J shed 3 bases, and the junction held 1 base outside the gene matches. Germline assignment: CDR1 SGDLS and CDR2 YYNGEE. This CDR3 has 15 residues. Profiling relied on immunoSEQ multiplex PCR, and the TCRdb table lists in-frame clones only, not all of them. The table lists some 1.5 million clones, around 97% of them singletons, with roughly 1.2% in the top ten. The chain joins TRBV9 to TRBJ2-2; 11 bases align to TRBD2. The sequence was obtained from a man aged 25-45 years in good health. The sample comprised naive CD4+ T cells sorted from blood. As to subset: CD45RA+ positively selected. CDR3 nucleotide sequence: TGTGCCAGCAGCGGGGGACTAGCGGACACCGGGGAGCTGTTTTTT. It encodes CASSGGLADTGELFF.